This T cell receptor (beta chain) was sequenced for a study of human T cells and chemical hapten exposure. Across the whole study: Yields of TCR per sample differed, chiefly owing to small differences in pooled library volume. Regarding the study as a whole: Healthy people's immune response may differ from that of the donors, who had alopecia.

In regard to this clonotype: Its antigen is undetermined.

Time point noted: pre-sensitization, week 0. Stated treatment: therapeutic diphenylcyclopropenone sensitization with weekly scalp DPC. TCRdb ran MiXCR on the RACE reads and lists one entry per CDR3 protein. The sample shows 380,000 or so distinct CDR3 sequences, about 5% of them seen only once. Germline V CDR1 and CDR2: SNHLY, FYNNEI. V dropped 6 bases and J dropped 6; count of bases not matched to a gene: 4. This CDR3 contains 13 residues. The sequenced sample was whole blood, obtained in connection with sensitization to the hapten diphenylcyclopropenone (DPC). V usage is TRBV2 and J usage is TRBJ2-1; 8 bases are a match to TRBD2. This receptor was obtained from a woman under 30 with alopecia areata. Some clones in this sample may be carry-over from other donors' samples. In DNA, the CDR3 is TGTGCCAGCAGGACCGGACTAGCCAATGAGCAGTTCTTC. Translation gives CASRTGLANEQFF.